This T cell receptor beta chain derives from a study of cytomegalovirus exposure and HLA in healthy donors. Study results and limitations: Both high specificity and high sensitivity reportedly marked the classifier's diagnosis of cytomegalovirus status.

From germline, CDR1 is LNHNV and CDR2 YYDKDF (reference sequence). The germline V and J ends were trimmed by 8 bases and 0 bases, with 14 bases remaining between them. The CDR3 sequence is 16 residues long. This clone was seen a single time. Its target is not known. Researchers ran the PCR with 60 Vbeta and 13 Jbeta primers. TCRdb's copy holds only in-frame clones and misses some; the assay was immunoSEQ multiplex PCR. The sample carries about 140,000 clones, 70% to 85% recorded once. The gene calls are TRBV15 and TRBJ1-6; D not resolved. Specimen: PBMCs. The receptor comes from a woman in her 50s in good health and CMV-seropositive. The CDR3 reads CATPPYGGSYNSPLHF. The CDR3 bases are TGTGCCACCCCTCCGTACGGAGGCTCCTATAATTCACCCCTCCACTTT.